The TCR beta chain described here comes from a study of blood T cell repertoires in COVID-19. This clone came up once. Given the absence of the conserved phenylalanine or tryptophan at the CDR3 end, a read error is likely. It is unclear where the CDR3 begins or ends on the DNA, so no DNA is shown, and the CDR3 is as TCRdb lists it. Germline V lookup: CDR1 MNHEY, CDR2 SVGAGI. The CDR3 length equals 13 residues, ends included. Assay: immunoSEQ multiplex PCR; the TCRdb copy retains only in-frame clones and omits some. The sample records around 200,000 clones, around 80% being singletons. Material: peripheral blood. This TCR came from a human donor in a cohort sampled during active COVID-19. J is TRBJ1-2 and V is TRBV6-5; the D call TRBD1 from the table was never checked on the DNA. This CDR3 is CASSRKTGGGLSS.